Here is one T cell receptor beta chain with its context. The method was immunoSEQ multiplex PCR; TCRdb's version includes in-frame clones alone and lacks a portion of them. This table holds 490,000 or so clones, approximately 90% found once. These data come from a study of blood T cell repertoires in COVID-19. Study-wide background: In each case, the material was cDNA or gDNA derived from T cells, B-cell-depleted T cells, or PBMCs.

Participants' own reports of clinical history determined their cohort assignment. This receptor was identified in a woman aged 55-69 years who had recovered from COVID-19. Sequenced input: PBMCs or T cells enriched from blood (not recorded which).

The CDR3 region has the DNA TGTGCCAGCACAGTGAGCACAGATACGCAGTATTTT. It is translated as CASTVSTDTQYF. This chain uses TRBV2 with TRBJ2-3; no clear D gene. The CDR3 is made up of 12 amino acids. Germline CDR1 is SNHLY and CDR2 is FYNNEI. V was trimmed by 7 bases and J by 0 bases, leaving 5 bases between them. The variable domain in full, completed from reference TRBV2 and TRBJ2-3, reads EPEVTQTPSHQVTQMGQEVILRCVPISNHLYFYWYRQILGQKVEFLVSFYNNEISEKSEIFDDQFSVERPDGSNFTLKIRSTKLEDSAMYFCASTVSTDTQYFGPGTRLTVL.